Listed here is a single T cell receptor beta chain. Antigen unknown. Per germline, CDR1 SGHVS and CDR2 FQNEAQ. Deletions cut 5 bases from V and 7 bases from J, with 21 bases between. The CDR3 extends over 16 amino acids. The data originate from a study of chemoradiotherapy in HPV16-positive cancers. Across the whole study: A couple of HPV16-positive patients' cells yielded candidate HPV-specific clones and common motifs. Study-wide results and caveats: Functional assays defining HPV-specific T cells used only a couple of HPV16-positive patients. During treatment, candidate HPV-specific clones and E7-related motifs expanded in tumor. Better recurrence-free survival went with HPV-responsive T-cell expansion in HPV16-positive patients.

Sequencing was performed with immunoSEQ multiplex PCR; in TCRdb, only in-frame clones are kept and a portion is missing. The table shows 6,200 or so clones, with over 70% occurring only once. The chain employs TRBV7-8 and TRBJ2-1, with TRBD2 as a possible D gene (6 bases). This receptor was obtained from a human donor with HPV-associated anogenital cancer. The sequences come from tumor tissue, collected from a patient who underwent chemoradiotherapy. The CDR3 DNA sequence: TGTGCCAGCAGCACCCGCCTCGCGGGAATCATGAATGAGCAGTTCTTC. Protein: CASSTRLAGIMNEQFF.